The 4 T cell receptor beta chains below all came from one sample that was sequenced in a study of T cells in Graves' hyperthyroidism and ophthalmopathy. Researchers took RNA transcripts and amplified the TCR beta CDR3 regions from them. First-round RT-PCR targeting the TCR CDR3 was performed with the HTBI primer set. Via MiXCR, TCRdb re-called the multiplex PCR reads, giving one row per CDR3 protein. The sample yields around 420,000 distinct CDR3 sequences, approximately 14% seen once. The sample comprised blood. Receptor source: a woman aged 18 to 35 with Graves' hyperthyroidism.

At least ten counts were recorded for this clonotype. The V gene is TRBV11-2, the J gene TRBJ2-1, with 9 positions matching TRBD1. J was trimmed by 0 bases and V by 5 bases; bases with no gene match: 11. CDR3 size: 18 residues. Germline CDR1 and CDR2: SGHAT and FQNNGV. The CDR3 nucleotides read TGTGCCAGCAGCCTTGCCACAGGGGGCCCTCGCTCCTACAATGAGCAGTTCTTC. As protein: CASSLATGGPRSYNEQFF. Based on the CDR3 plus reference TRBV11-2 and TRBJ2-1, the full variable domain is EAGVAQSPRYKIIEKRQSVAFWCNPISGHATLYWYQQILGQGPKLLIQFQNNGVVDDSQLPKDRFSAERLKGVDSTLKIQPAKLEDSAVYLCASSLATGGPRSYNEQFFGPGTRLTVL.

This clonotype has only a few counts. The chain employs TRBV5-1 and TRBJ2-7; no clear D gene. This CDR3 region has 13 residues. Germline loops: CDR1 SGHRS, CDR2 YFSETQ. V lost 3 bases to trimming and J lost 2 bases, with 9 bases between them. CDR3 sequence reads: CASSSSPPYEQYF. The CDR3 DNA is TGCGCCAGCAGCTCGTCGCCTCCCTACGAGCAGTACTTC.

This clonotype was recorded at least ten times. This chain links TRBV28 with TRBJ2-1, with a possible D match to TRBD2 (5 bases). Germline lookup yields CDR1 MDHEN and CDR2 SYDVKM. The CDR3 loop spans 16 amino acids. V shed 6 bases and J shed 0 bases, with 15 bases lying between them. The chain's CDR3 is CASSLGLLSSYNEQFF. CDR3 in DNA: TGTGCCAGCAGCCTCGGACTCCTGAGCTCCTACAATGAGCAGTTCTTC.

This clonotype was recorded a few times. The chain joins TRBV27 to TRBJ1-1, with D maybe TRBD1 (6 bases). This CDR3 comprises 14 residues. V shed 6 bases and J shed 0 bases, with 11 bases lying between them. Per the germline V gene, CDR1 is MNHEY and CDR2 is SMNVEV (reference sequence). In DNA, the CDR3 is TGTGCCAGCAGAAAGGACAGCATGAACACTGAAGCTTTCTTT. Translating gives CASRKDSMNTEAFF.